Presented here are 2 T cell receptor beta chains from one specimen sequenced in a study of T-cell reconstitution after alpha-beta-depleted transplantation in children (dated by TCRdb to between 2015 and 2016). Libraries came from PCR. Sequencing took place on an Illumina HiSeq 2500. To normalize quantification of the TCRbeta repertoire, the TCR libraries were built with molecular barcoding that relied on unique molecular identifiers. The public reads were reanalyzed by TCRdb: fastp trimming at Q25, MiXCR alignment, in-frame beta chains only. CDR3 protein sequences are deduplicated, and each keeps its most common genes and DNA. This sample is represented by approximately 50,000 distinct CDR3 sequences; around 56% of them were singletons. The ten largest clones add up to around two fifths of the sample. The treatment or condition label, read with the paper, signifies: allogeneic hematopoietic cell transplantation with graft depleted of TCRalphabeta T cells and CD19 B cells.

The sample consisted of peripheral blood, taken before TCRalphabeta/CD19-depleted stem cell transplant. The receptor source for this set is a boy under two years old with SCID, due to receive a stem cell transplant.

This clonotype showed up just a few times. The chain combines TRBV5-1 with TRBJ2-7; a weak D match, TRBD1 (6 bases). In germline, CDR1 is SGHRS, CDR2 YFSETQ. V gave up 2 bases and J gave up 3 bases, with 12 bases separating them. CDR3 size: 14 residues. The CDR3 here is CASSLEQGFYEQYF. In DNA, the CDR3 is TGCGCCAGCAGCTTAGAGCAGGGGTTCTACGAGCAGTACTTC.

DNA for the CDR3: TGTGCCAGCAGTGATTCCCCAGACACCGGGGAGCTGTTTTTT. This encodes CASSDSPDTGELFF. The rearrangement links TRBV25-1 to TRBJ2-2; D gene uncertain. The germline V gene encodes CDR1 MGHDK and CDR2 SYGVNS. The CDR3 runs 14 residues. V was cut by 3 bases and J by 3 bases, with 8 bases left in between.